This T cell receptor beta chain was captured in a study of regulatory T cells in long-lasting Graves disease. Regarding time point: newly diagnosed GD, antithyroid drugs for less than 3 months. The authors made the TCR library using RNA they extracted from PBMCs. This clonotype has more than one count but fewer than ten. Germline assignment: CDR1 MGHDK and CDR2 SYGVNS. V lost 3 bases, J lost 0 bases, and 7 bases lay in between. This CDR3 has 14 amino acids. HTBI primers from iRepertoire and Arm-PCR of CDR3 regions yielded the TCR beta libraries. TCRdb re-called the multiplex PCR reads with MiXCR, one entry per CDR3 protein. The sample has a few hundred thousand distinct CDR3 sequences; around 15% are singletons. This sample was shared with a second study, whose subject was T cells in Graves' hyperthyroidism and ophthalmopathy.

The specimen comprised peripheral blood mononuclear cells (PBMCs), sampled at new diagnosis, from a patient treated with antithyroid drugs. The receptor comes from a woman aged 45-60 years with Graves disease. The chain links TRBV25-1 to TRBJ2-3; D gene uncertain. The DNA for the CDR3 is TGTGCCAGCAGTGATGTGGACAGCACAGATACGCAGTATTTT. It is translated as CASSDVDSTDTQYF.